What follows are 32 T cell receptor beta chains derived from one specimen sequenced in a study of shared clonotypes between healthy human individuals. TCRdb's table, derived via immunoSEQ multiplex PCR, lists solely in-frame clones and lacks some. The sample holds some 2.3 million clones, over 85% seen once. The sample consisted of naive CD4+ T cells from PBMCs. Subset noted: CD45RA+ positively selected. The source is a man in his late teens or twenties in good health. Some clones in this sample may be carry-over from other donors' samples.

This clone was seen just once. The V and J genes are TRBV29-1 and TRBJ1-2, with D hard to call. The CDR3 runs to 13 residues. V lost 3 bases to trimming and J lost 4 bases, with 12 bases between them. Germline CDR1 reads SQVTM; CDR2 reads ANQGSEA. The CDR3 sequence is CSVEGGNPYGYTF. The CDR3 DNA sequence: TGCAGCGTTGAGGGAGGAAACCCCTATGGCTACACCTTC.

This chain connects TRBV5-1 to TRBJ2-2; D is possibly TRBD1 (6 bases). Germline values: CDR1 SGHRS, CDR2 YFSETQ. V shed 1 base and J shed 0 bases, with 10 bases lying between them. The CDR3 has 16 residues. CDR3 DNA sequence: TGCGCCAGCAGCTTGAGGGGGACATCGAACACCGGGGAGCTGTTTTTT. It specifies CASSLRGTSNTGELFF.

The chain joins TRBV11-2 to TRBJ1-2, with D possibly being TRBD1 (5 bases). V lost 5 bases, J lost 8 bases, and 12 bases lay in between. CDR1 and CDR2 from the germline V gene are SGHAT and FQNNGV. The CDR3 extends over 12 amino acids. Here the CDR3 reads CASSQGWGGYTF. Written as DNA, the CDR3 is TGTGCCAGCAGCCAAGGATGGGGGGGCTACACCTTC.

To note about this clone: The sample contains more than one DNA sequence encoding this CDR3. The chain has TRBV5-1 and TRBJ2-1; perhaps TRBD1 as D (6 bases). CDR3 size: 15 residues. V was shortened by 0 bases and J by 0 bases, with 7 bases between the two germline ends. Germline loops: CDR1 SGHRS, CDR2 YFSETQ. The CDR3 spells CASSLGDNSYNEQFF. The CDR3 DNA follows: TGCGCCAGCAGCTTGGGGGACAACTCCTACAATGAGCAGTTCTTC.

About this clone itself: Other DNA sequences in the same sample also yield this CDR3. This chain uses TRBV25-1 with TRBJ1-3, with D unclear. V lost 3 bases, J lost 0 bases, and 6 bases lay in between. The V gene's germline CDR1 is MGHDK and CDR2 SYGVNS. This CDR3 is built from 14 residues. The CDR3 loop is CASSDGFSGNTIYF. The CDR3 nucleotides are TGTGCCAGCAGTGACGGATTCTCTGGAAACACCATATATTTT.

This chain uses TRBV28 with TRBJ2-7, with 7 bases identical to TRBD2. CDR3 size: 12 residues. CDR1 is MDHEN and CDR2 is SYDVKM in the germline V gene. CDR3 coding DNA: TGTGCTAGTCGGGGGGTAGTCTACGAGCAGTACTTC. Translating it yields CASRGVVYEQYF.

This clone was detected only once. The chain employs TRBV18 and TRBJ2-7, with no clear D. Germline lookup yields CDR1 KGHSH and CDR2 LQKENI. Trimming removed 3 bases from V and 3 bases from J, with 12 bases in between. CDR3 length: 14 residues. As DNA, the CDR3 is TGTGCCAGCTCACCGTCCCAGATCAGCTACGAGCAGTACTTC. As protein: CASSPSQISYEQYF. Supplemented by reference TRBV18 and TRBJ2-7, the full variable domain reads NAGVMQNPRHLVRRRGQEARLRCSPMKGHSHVYWYRQLPEEGLKFMVYLQKENIIDESGMPKERFSAEFPKEGPSILRIQQVVRGDSAAYFCASSPSQISYEQYFGPGTRLTVT.

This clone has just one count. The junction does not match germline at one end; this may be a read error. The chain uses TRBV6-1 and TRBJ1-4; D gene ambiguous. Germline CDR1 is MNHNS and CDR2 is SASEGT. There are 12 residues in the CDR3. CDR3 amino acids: CASSEKEGGVRF. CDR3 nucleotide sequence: TGTGCCAGCAGTGAAAAGGAGGGAGGTGTTCGGTTT.

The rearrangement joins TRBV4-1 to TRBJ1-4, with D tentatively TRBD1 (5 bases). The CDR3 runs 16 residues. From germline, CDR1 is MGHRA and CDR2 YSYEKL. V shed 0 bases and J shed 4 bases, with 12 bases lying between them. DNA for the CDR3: TGCGCCAGCAGCCAAGATGGGGCAGCACTTAATGAAAAACTGTTTTTT. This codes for CASSQDGAALNEKLFF.

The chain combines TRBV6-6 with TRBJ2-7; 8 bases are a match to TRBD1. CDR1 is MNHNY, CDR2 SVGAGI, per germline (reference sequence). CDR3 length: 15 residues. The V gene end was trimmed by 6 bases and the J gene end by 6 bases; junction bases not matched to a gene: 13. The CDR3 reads CASSSSDREASEQYF. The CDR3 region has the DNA TGTGCCAGCAGCTCATCGGACAGGGAGGCCTCCGAGCAGTACTTC.

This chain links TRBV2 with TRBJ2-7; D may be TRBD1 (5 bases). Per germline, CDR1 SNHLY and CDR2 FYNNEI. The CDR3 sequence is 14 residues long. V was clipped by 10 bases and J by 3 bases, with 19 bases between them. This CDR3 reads CATKQASPGYEQYF. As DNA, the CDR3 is TGTGCCACTAAACAGGCCTCCCCAGGCTACGAGCAGTACTTC.

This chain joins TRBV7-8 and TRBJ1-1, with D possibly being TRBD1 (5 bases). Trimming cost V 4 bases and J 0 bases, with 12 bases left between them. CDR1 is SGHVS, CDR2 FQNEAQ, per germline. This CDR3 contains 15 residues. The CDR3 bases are TGTGCCAGCAGCTCTTGGAGACAGCTGAACACTGAAGCTTTCTTT. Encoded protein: CASSSWRQLNTEAFF.

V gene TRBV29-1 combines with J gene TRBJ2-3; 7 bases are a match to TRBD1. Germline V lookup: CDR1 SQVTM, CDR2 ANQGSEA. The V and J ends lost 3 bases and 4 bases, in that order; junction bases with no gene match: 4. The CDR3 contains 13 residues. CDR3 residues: CSVDTGVADTQYF. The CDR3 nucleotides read TGCAGCGTTGATACAGGGGTTGCAGATACGCAGTATTTT.

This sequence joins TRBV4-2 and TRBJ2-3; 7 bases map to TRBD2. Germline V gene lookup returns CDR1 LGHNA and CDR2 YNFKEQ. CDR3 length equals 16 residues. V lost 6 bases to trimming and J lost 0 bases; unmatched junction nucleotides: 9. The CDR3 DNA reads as TGTGCCAGCAGGCCAAGGGGAGGGAATAGCACAGATACGCAGTATTTT. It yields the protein CASRPRGGNSTDTQYF.

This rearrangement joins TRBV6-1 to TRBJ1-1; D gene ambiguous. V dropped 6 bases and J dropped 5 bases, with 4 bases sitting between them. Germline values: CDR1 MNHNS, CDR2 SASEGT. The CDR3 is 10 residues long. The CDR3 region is CASRETEAFF. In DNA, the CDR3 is TGTGCCAGCAGGGAAACTGAAGCTTTCTTT.

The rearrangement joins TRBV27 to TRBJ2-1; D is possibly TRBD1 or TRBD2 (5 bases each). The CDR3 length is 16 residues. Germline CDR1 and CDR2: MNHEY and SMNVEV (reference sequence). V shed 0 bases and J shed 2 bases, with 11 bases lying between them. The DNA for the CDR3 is TGTGCCAGCAGTTTATCGCCGGGACCCCCCTACAATGAGCAGTTCTTC. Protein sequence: CASSLSPGPPYNEQFF.

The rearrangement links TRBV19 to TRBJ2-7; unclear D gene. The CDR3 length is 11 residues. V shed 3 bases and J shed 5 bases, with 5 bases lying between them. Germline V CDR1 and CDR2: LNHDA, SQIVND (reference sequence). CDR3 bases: TGTGCCAGTAGTATGAGAAACGAGCAGTACTTC. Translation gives CASSMRNEQYF.

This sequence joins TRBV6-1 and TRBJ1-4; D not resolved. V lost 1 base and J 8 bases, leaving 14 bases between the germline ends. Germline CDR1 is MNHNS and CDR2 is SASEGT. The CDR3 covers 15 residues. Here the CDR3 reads CASSEDGRHREKLFF. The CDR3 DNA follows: TGTGCCAGCAGTGAAGACGGGAGACACAGAGAAAAACTGTTTTTT.

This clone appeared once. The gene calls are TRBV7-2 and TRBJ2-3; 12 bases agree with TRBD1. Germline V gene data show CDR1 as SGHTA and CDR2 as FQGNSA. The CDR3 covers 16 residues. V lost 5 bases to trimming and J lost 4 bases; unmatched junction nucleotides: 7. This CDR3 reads CASSPLGQGAPDTQYF. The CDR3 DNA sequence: TGTGCCAGCAGCCCATTGGGACAGGGGGCCCCAGATACGCAGTATTTT.

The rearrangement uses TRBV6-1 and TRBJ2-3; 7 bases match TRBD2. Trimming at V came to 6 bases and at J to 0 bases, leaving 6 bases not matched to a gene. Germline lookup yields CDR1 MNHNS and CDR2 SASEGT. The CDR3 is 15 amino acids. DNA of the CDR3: TGTGCCAGCAGGAGGAGCGGGGCGAGCACAGATACGCAGTATTTT. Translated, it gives CASRRSGASTDTQYF.

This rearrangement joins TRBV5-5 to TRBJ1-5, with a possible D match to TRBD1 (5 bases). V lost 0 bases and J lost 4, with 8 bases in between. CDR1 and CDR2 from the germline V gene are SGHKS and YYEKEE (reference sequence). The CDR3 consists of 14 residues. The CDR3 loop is CASSLVDSNQPQHF. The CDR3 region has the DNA TGTGCCAGCAGCTTGGTTGACAGTAATCAGCCCCAGCATTTT. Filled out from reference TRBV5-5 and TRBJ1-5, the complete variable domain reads DAGVTQSPTHLIKTRGQQVTLRCSPISGHKSVSWYQQVLGQGPQFIFQYYEKEERGRGNFPDRFSARQFPNYSSELNVNALLLGDSALYLCASSLVDSNQPQHFGDGTRLSIL.

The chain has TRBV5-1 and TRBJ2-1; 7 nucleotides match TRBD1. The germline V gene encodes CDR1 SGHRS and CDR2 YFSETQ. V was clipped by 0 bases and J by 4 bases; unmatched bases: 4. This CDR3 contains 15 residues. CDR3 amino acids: CASSLEGTEYNEQFF. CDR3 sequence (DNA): TGCGCCAGCAGCTTGGAGGGGACAGAGTACAATGAGCAGTTCTTC.

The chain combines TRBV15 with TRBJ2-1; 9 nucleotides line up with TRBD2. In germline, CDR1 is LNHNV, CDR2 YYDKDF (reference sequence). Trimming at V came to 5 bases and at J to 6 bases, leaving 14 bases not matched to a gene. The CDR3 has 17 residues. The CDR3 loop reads CATSSSPSGDFPNEQFF. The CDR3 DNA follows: TGTGCCACCAGCTCGAGTCCTAGCGGGGATTTCCCCAATGAGCAGTTCTTC.

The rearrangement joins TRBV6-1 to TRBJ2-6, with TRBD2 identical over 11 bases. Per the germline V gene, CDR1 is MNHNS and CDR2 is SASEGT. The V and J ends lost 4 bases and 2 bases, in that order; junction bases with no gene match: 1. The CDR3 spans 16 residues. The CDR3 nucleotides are TGTGCCAGCAGTGTAGCGGGAGGGGCTGGGGCCAACGTCCTGACTTTC. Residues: CASSVAGGAGANVLTF.

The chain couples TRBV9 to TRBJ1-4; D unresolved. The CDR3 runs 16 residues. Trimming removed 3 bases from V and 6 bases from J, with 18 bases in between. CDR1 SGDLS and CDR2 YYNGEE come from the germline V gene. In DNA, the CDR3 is TGTGCCAGCAGCGACGGGCCGGAGCCCGAGGATGAAAAACTGTTTTTT. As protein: CASSDGPEPEDEKLFF.

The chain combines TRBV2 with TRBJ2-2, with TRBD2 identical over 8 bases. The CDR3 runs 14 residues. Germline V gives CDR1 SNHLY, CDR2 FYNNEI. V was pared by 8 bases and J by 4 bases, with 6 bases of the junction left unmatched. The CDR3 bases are TGTGCCAGCTCGGGAGGGACGGGCACCGGGGAGCTGTTTTTT. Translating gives CASSGGTGTGELFF.

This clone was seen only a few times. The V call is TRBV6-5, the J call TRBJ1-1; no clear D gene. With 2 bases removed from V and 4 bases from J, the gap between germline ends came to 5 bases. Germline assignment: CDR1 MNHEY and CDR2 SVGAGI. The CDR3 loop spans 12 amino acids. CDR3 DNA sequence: TGTGCCAGCAGTTACGTAGGCACTGAAGCTTTCTTT. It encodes CASSYVGTEAFF.

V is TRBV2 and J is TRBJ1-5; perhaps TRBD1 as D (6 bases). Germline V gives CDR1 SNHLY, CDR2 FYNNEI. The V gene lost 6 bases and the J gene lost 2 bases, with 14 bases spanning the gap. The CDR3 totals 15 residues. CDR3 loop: CASRKDSGRNQPQHF. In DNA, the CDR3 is TGTGCCAGCAGGAAGGACAGTGGTCGCAATCAGCCCCAGCATTTT.

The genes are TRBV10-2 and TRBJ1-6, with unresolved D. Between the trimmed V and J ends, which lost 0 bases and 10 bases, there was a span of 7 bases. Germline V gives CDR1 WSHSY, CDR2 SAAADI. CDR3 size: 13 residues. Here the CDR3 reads CASSESRVSPLHF. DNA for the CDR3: TGCGCCAGCAGTGAGTCAAGGGTGTCACCCCTCCACTTT.

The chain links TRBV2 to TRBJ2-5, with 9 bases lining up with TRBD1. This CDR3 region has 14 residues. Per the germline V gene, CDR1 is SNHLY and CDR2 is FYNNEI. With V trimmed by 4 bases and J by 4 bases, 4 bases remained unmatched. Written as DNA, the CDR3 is TGTGCCAGCAGTGCCGGGACAGGGAGAGAGACCCAGTACTTC. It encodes CASSAGTGRETQYF.

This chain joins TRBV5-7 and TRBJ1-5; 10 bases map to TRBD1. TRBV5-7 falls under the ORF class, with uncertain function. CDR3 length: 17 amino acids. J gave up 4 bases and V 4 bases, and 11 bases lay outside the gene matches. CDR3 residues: CASSPDRGRFRNQPQHF. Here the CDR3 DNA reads TGTGCCAGCAGCCCCGACAGGGGGCGCTTCCGGAATCAGCCCCAGCATTTT.

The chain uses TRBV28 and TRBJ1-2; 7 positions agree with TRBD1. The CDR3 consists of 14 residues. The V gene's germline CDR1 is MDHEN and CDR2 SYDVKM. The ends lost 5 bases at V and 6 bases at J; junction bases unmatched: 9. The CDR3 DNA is TGTGCCAGCAGTCTAAACGACAGGGCGAATGGCTACACCTTC. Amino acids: CASSLNDRANGYTF.